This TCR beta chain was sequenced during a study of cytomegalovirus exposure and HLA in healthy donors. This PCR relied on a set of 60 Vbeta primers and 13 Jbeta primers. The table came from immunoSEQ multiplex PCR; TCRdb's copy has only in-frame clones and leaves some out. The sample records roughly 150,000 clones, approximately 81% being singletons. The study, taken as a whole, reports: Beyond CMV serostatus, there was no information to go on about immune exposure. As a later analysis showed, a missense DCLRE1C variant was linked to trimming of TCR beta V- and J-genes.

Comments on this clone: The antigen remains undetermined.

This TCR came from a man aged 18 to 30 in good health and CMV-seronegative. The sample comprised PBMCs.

In DNA, the CDR3 is TGTGCCAGTAGTCGGGTTGGGACTTCCTACGAGCAGTACTTC. It yields the protein CASSRVGTSYEQYF. J is TRBJ2-7 and V is TRBV19, with D perhaps TRBD2 (6 bases). Trimming took 5 bases from V and 1 from J, leaving 12 bases between them. Germline V gene sequence: CDR1 LNHDA, CDR2 SQIVND (reference sequence). The CDR3 is made up of 14 amino acids.